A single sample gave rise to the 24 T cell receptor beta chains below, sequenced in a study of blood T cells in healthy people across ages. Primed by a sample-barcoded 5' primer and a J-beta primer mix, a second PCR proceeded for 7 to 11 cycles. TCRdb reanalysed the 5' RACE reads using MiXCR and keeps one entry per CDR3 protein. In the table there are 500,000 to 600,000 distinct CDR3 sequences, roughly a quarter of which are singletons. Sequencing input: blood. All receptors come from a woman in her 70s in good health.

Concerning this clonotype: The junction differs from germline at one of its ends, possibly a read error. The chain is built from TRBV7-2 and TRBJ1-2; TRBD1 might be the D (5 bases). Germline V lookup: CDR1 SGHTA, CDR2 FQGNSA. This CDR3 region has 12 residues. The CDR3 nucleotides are TGTGCCTGCAGCCCAGGGACCTATGGCTACATCTTC. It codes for CACSPGTYGYIF.

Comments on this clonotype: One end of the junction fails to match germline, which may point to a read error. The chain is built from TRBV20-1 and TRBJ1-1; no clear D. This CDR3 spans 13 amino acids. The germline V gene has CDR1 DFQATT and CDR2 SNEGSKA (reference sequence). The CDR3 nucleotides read TGTAGTGCTAGCTCCACCTACAACACTGAAGCTTTCTTT. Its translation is CSASSTYNTEAFF.

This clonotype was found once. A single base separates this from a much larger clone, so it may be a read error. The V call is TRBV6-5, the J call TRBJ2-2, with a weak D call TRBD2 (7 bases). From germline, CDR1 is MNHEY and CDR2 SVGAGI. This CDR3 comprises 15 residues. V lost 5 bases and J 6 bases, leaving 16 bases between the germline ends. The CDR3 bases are TGTGCCAGCAGTGACGGGGGGCAGGATTCCGGGGAGCTGTTTTTT. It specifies CASSDGGQDSGELFF.

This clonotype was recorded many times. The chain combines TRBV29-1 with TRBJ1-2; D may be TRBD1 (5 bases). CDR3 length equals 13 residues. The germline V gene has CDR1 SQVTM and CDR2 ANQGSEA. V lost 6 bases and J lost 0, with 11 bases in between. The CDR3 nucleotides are TGCAGCGTGACACCGGGGGCTAACTATGGCTACACCTTC. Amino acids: CSVTPGANYGYTF.

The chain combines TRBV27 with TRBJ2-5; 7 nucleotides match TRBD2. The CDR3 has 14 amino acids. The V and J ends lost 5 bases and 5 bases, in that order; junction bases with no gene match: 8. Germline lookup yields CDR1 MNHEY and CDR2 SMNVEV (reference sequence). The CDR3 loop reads CASSQAGVQETQYF. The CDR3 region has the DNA TGTGCCAGCAGTCAGGCGGGGGTACAGGAGACCCAGTACTTC.

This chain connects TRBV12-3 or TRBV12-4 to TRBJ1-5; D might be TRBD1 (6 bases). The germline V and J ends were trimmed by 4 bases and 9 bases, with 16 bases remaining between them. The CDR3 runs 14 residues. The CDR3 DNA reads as TGTGCCAGCAGTTCGAACAGGGCACAGGGGCCCCAGCATTTT. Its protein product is CASSSNRAQGPQHF.

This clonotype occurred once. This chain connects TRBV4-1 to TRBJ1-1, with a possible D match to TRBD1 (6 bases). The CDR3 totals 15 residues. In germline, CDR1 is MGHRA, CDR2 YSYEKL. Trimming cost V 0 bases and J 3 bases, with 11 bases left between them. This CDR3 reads CASSQDTTGYTEAFF. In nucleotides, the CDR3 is TGCGCCAGCAGCCAAGATACAACAGGGTACACTGAAGCTTTCTTT.

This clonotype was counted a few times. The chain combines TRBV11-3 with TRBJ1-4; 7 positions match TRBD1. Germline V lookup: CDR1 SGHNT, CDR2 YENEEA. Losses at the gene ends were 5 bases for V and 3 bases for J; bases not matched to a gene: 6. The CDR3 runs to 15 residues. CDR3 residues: CASSKGAGSNEKLFF. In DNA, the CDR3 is TGTGCCAGCAGCAAGGGGGCAGGGTCTAATGAAAAACTGTTTTTT.

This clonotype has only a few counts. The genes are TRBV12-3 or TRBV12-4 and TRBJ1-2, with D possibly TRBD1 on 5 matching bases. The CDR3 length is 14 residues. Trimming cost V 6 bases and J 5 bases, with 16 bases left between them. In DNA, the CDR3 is TGTGCCAGCAGAAGGGATACAGGCGTATATGGCTACACCTTC. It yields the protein CASRRDTGVYGYTF.

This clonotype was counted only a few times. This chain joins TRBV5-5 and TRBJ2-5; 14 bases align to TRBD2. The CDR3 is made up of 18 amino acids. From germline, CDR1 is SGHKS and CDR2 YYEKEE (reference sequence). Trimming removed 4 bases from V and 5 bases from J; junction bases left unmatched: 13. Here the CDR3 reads CASSQGETSGGAEETQYF. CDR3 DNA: TGTGCCAGCAGCCAAGGAGAGACTAGCGGGGGGGCCGAGGAGACCCAGTACTTC.

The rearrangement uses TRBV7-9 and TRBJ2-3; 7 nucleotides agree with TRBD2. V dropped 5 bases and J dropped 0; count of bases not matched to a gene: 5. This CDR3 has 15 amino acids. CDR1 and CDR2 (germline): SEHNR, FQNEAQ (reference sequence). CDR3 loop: CASSLTGGSTDTQYF. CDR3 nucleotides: TGTGCCAGCAGCCTCACGGGGGGTAGCACAGATACGCAGTATTTT. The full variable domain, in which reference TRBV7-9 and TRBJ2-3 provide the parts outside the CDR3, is DTGVSQNPRHKITKRGQNVTFRCDPISEHNRLYWYRQTLGQGPEFLTYFQNEAQLEKSRLLSDRFSAERPKGSFSTLEIQRTEQGDSAMYLCASSLTGGSTDTQYFGPGTRLTVL.

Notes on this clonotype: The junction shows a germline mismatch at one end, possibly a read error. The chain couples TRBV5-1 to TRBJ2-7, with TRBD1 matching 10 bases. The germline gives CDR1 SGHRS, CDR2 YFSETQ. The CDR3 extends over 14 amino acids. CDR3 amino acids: CASRPVLGTGDLDF. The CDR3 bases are TGCGCCAGCAGACCCGTTTTGGGGACAGGGGATTTAGACTTC.

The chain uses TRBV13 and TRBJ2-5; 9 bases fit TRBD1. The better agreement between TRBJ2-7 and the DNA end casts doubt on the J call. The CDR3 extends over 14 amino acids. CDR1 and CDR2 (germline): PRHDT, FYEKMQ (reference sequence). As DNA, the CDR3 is TGTGCCAGCACCAACCGGGACAGGGAAGGCGAGCAGTACTTC. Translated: CASTNRDREGEQYF.

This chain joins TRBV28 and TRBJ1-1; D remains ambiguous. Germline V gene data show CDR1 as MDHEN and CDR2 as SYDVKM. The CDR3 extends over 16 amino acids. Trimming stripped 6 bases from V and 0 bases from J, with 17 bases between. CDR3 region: CASRPPWRGVNTEAFF. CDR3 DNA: TGTGCCAGCAGGCCTCCTTGGAGAGGCGTGAACACTGAAGCTTTCTTT.

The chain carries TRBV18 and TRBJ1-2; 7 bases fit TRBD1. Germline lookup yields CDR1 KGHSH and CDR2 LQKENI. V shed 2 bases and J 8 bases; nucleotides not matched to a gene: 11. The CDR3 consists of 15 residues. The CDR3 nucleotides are TGTGCCAGCTCACCATCACAGGGGATCGTGAACGGCTACACCTTC. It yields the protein CASSPSQGIVNGYTF.

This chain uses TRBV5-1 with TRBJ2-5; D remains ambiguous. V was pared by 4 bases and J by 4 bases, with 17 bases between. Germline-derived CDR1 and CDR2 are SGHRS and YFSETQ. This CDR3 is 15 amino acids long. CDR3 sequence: CASSELTATAETQYF. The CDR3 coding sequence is TGCGCCAGCAGCGAACTGACGGCCACGGCAGAGACCCAGTACTTC.

The CDR3 protein is CAISRTTGYNSPLHF. For the CDR3, the DNA is TGTGCCATCAGCCGTACGACTGGCTATAATTCACCCCTCCACTTT. This sequence joins TRBV10-3 and TRBJ1-6; D is uncertain. Germline V CDR1 and CDR2: ENHRY, SYGVKD. V dropped 6 bases and J dropped 3 bases, with 12 bases sitting between them. The CDR3 has 15 amino acids.

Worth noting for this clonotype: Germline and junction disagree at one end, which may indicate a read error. The CDR3 coding sequence is TGCAGTGCTAGTGCGGCGATGACCTACGGGCAGTACTTC. Translating it yields CSASAAMTYGQYF. The chain joins TRBV20-1 to TRBJ2-7, with D unresolved. The CDR3 consists of 13 residues. The germline CDR1 and CDR2 sequences are DFQATT and SNEGSKA (reference sequence).

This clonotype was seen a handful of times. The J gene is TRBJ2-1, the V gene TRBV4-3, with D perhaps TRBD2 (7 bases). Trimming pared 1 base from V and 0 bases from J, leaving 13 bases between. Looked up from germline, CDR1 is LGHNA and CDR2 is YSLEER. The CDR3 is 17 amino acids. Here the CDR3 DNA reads TGCGCCAGCAGCCAAGCCTGGGGGGGCTCCTCCTACAATGAGCAGTTCTTC. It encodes CASSQAWGGSSYNEQFF.

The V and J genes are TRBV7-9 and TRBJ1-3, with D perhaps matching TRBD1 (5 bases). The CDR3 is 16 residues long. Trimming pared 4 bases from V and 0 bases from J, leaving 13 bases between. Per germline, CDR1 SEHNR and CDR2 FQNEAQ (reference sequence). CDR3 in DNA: TGTGCCAGCAGCTCCGGGACCTCCTCCTCTGGAAACACCATATATTTT. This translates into CASSSGTSSSGNTIYF.

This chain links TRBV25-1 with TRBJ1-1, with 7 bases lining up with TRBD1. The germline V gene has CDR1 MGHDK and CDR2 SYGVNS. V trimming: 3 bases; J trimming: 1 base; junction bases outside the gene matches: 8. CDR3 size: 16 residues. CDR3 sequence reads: CASSDPEGQKNTEAFF. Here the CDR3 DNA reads TGTGCCAGCAGTGATCCGGAGGGACAGAAGAACACTGAAGCTTTCTTT.

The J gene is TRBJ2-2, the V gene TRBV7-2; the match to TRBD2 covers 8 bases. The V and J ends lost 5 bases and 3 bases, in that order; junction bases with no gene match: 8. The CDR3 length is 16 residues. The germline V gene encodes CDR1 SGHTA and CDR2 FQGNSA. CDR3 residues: CASSPLAGSYTGELFF. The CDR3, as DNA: TGTGCCAGCAGCCCCTTAGCGGGGTCATACACCGGGGAGCTGTTTTTT. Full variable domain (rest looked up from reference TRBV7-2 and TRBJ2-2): GAGVSQSPSNKVTEKGKDVELRCDPISGHTALYWYRQSLGQGLEFLIYFQGNSAPDKSGLPSDRFSAERTGGSVSTLTIQRTQQEDSAVYLCASSPLAGSYTGELFFGEGSRLTVL.

The CDR3 sequence is CASSYSRGRSPLHF. The CDR3 region has the DNA TGTGCCAGCAGTTACTCGAGGGGTCGCTCACCCCTCCACTTT. J is TRBJ1-6 and V is TRBV6-2 or TRBV6-3, with a weak D call TRBD1 (5 bases). The ends were cut back, 0 bases at V and 10 bases at J, with 10 bases in the middle. The germline V gene has CDR1 MNHEY and CDR2 SVGEGT. CDR3 length equals 14 residues.

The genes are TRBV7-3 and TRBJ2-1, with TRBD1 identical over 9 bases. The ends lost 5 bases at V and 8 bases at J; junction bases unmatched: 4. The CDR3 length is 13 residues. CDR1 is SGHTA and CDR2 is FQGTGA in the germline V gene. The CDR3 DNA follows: TGTGCCAGCAGCACGACAGGGGGGGATGAGCAGTTCTTC. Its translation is CASSTTGGDEQFF.